One sample yielded the 22 T cell receptor beta chains listed below, sequenced in a study of blood T cell repertoires in COVID-19. Sequencing used immunoSEQ multiplex PCR; TCRdb keeps in-frame clones, though not all of them. The data contain 290,000 or so clones, roughly nine tenths of them singletons. The sample taken for sequencing was peripheral blood. All receptors derive from a woman aged 25-40 years with COVID-19, enrolled during active disease.

The CDR3 region is CAWSVWRTEAFF. The CDR3 DNA reads as TGTGCCTGGAGTGTGTGGAGAACTGAAGCTTTCTTT. The V call is TRBV30, the J call TRBJ1-1; D remains ambiguous. CDR1 GTSNPN and CDR2 SVGIG come from the germline V gene (reference sequence). The V end lost 0 bases, the J end lost 5 bases, and 7 bases lay between the germline ends. The CDR3 is 12 residues long. Full variable domain (remainder filled in from reference TRBV30 and TRBJ1-1): SQTIHQWPATLVQPVGSPLSLECTVEGTSNPNLYWYRQAAGRGLQLLFYSVGIGQISSEVPQNLSASRPQDRQFILSSKKLLLSDSGFYLCAWSVWRTEAFFGQGTRLTVV.

The chain has TRBV18 and TRBJ1-2, with 8 bases matching TRBD1. V was pared by 3 bases and J by 6 bases, with 9 bases of the junction left unmatched. Germline V lookup: CDR1 KGHSH, CDR2 LQKENI. The CDR3 contains 15 residues. This CDR3 reads CASSPLGQGEDGYTF. The CDR3 DNA is TGTGCCAGCTCACCTCTTGGACAGGGAGAAGATGGCTACACCTTC.

The genes are TRBV5-1 and TRBJ2-1; perhaps TRBD1 as D (6 bases). Germline V gene sequence: CDR1 SGHRS, CDR2 YFSETQ. Trimming cost V 1 base and J 4 bases, with 6 bases left between them. This CDR3 comprises 13 residues. In DNA, the CDR3 is TGCGCCAGCAGCTTGACAGGGTACAATGAGCAGTTCTTC. Translation gives CASSLTGYNEQFF. The complete variable domain, with remaining parts taken from reference TRBV5-1 and TRBJ2-1, reads KAGVTQTPRYLIKTRGQQVTLSCSPISGHRSVSWYQQTPGQGLQFLFEYFSETQRNKGNFPGRFSGRQFSNSRSEMNVSTLELGDSALYLCASSLTGYNEQFFGPGTRLTVL.

This clone showed up just once. The chain has TRBV27 and TRBJ2-1; possibly TRBD2 for D (6 bases). This CDR3 region has 14 residues. In germline, CDR1 is MNHEY, CDR2 SMNVEV (reference sequence). Trimming left V 5 bases short and J 8 bases short, with 16 bases between. The CDR3 DNA follows: TGTGCCAGCAGTATAGAATGGGGGGTCGATGAGCAGTTCTTC. Residues: CASSIEWGVDEQFF.

The chain couples TRBV29-1 to TRBJ2-3; D is ambiguous. V lost 7 bases, J lost 4 bases, and 12 bases lay in between. This CDR3 has 12 residues. Germline CDR1 is SQVTM and CDR2 is ANQGSEA. The CDR3 DNA follows: TGCAGCGCTCCCGACGCGGCAGATACGCAGTATTTT. Its translation: CSAPDAADTQYF.

The chain links TRBV11-2 to TRBJ2-7; 7 bases align to TRBD1. This CDR3 spans 16 amino acids. Trimming at V came to 0 bases and at J to 2 bases, leaving 7 bases not matched to a gene. Looked up from germline, CDR1 is SGHAT and CDR2 is FQNNGV. The CDR3, as DNA: TGTGCCAGCAGCTTAGACTCAGGGGGTTCACCCTACGAGCAGTACTTC. Its translation: CASSLDSGGSPYEQYF.

Comments on this clone: An end of the junction differs from the germline gene, which may be a read error. The J gene is TRBJ1-2, the V gene TRBV25-1, with 7 positions matching TRBD1. The CDR3 is 14 amino acids. Germline V gene lookup returns CDR1 MGHDK and CDR2 SYGVNS. Here the CDR3 DNA reads TGTGCCAGCAGCGAATCGGGGACAGACTATGGCTACACCTTC. Translating it yields CASSESGTDYGYTF.

This chain connects TRBV5-6 to TRBJ1-5; maybe TRBD1 (5 bases). The V end lost 0 bases, the J end lost 8 bases, and 6 bases lay between the germline ends. Germline V gene lookup returns CDR1 SGHDT and CDR2 YYEEEE. The length of the CDR3 is 12 residues. This CDR3 reads CASSLGGEPQHF. CDR3 DNA sequence: TGTGCCAGCAGCTTGGGGGGGGAGCCCCAGCATTTT.

The gene calls are TRBV30 and TRBJ1-6, with 7 bases aligning to TRBD1. Looked up from germline, CDR1 is GTSNPN and CDR2 is SVGIG (reference sequence). With V trimmed by 0 bases and J by 8 bases, 7 bases remained unmatched. This CDR3 has 15 amino acids. CDR3: CAWSVNQGGHSPLHF. The CDR3, as DNA: TGTGCCTGGAGTGTAAACCAGGGGGGTCATTCACCCCTCCACTTT.

The genes are TRBV10-3 and TRBJ1-3, with D perhaps TRBD1 (5 bases). This CDR3 has 15 residues. The germline gives CDR1 ENHRY, CDR2 SYGVKD. V lost 4 bases, J lost 0 bases, and 10 bases lay in between. The CDR3 bases are TGTGCCATCAGTGGACAGACGAGCTCTGGAAACACCATATATTTT. This gives the protein CAISGQTSSGNTIYF.

The chain recombines TRBV2 with TRBJ1-1; D unclear. With 5 bases removed from V and 2 bases from J, the gap between germline ends came to 12 bases. This CDR3 has 14 residues. Per the germline V gene, CDR1 is SNHLY and CDR2 is FYNNEI. CDR3 amino acids: CASSRISGNTEAFF. CDR3 in DNA: TGTGCCAGCAGTAGAATTAGCGGAAACACTGAAGCTTTCTTT.

The chain employs TRBV21-1 and TRBJ1-5; no check of the table's D call, TRBD1, against the DNA was made. TRBV21-1 constitutes a pseudogene. CDR3 size: 15 residues. DNA for the CDR3: TGTGCCAGCAGCAAATTGGGACAGAGCAATCAGCCCCAGCATTTT. Translated, it gives CASSKLGQSNQPQHF.

The chain employs TRBV9 and TRBJ1-6, with a tentative D call TRBD1 (5 bases). Germline V gives CDR1 SGDLS, CDR2 YYNGEE. Trimming pared 3 bases from V and 2 bases from J, leaving 15 bases between. This CDR3 has 17 amino acids. The CDR3: CASSADGGRPYNSPLHF. The CDR3 nucleotides are TGTGCCAGCAGCGCCGACGGGGGAAGGCCCTATAATTCACCCCTCCACTTT.

V is TRBV27 and J is TRBJ1-2; 8 bases align to TRBD1. CDR1 is MNHEY, CDR2 SMNVEV, per germline (reference sequence). The CDR3 extends over 13 amino acids. V dropped 4 bases and J dropped 8; count of bases not matched to a gene: 6. The CDR3 bases are TGTGCCAGCAGTTCCAGGGGGCGCGGGGGCTACACCTTC. It specifies CASSSRGRGGYTF.

The CDR3 DNA reads as TGCGCCAGCAAACGGGAGGACACAGATACGCAGTATTTT. Its translation is CASKREDTDTQYF. The chain is built from TRBV5-1 and TRBJ2-3, with 7 bases that match TRBD2. V shed 6 bases, J shed 2 bases, and the junction held 3 bases outside the gene matches. CDR1 SGHRS and CDR2 YFSETQ come from the germline V gene. The CDR3 has 13 residues. The variable domain in full, with the rest retrieved from reference TRBV5-1 and TRBJ2-3, is KAGVTQTPRYLIKTRGQQVTLSCSPISGHRSVSWYQQTPGQGLQFLFEYFSETQRNKGNFPGRFSGRQFSNSRSEMNVSTLELGDSALYLCASKREDTDTQYFGPGTRLTVL.

The rearrangement uses TRBV19 and TRBJ2-3; D is perhaps TRBD2 (7 bases). This CDR3 is 16 amino acids long. Germline lookup yields CDR1 LNHDA and CDR2 SQIVND (reference sequence). The ends were cut back, 10 bases at V and 1 base at J, with 21 bases in the middle. The CDR3 sequence is CATSRRGGVGTDTQYF. The CDR3 coding sequence is TGTGCCACTTCCCGAAGGGGGGGGGTCGGCACAGATACGCAGTATTTT.

J is TRBJ1-1 and V is TRBV5-1; D remains ambiguous. CDR3 length equals 14 residues. Trimming took 6 bases from V and 0 from J, leaving 12 bases between them. Germline lookup yields CDR1 SGHRS and CDR2 YFSETQ. CDR3 nucleotides: TGCGCCAGCAACCCGGACGGGATGAACACTGAAGCTTTCTTT. Translation gives CASNPDGMNTEAFF.

This clone showed up just a few times. The chain carries TRBV19 and TRBJ2-7, with a weak D call TRBD2 (5 bases). This CDR3 region has 12 residues. Germline assignment: CDR1 LNHDA and CDR2 SQIVND (reference sequence). Trimming left V 1 base short and J 10 bases short, with 11 bases between. The CDR3 loop is CASSIGNEGQYF. The CDR3, as DNA: TGTGCCAGTAGTATAGGCAATGAGGGACAGTACTTC.

The chain carries TRBV7-9 and TRBJ2-1; possible D gene TRBD1, 5 bases. The V end was cut by 0 bases, the J end by 5 bases, with 11 bases between. The V gene's germline CDR1 is SEHNR and CDR2 FQNEAQ (reference sequence). The CDR3 has 15 residues. For the CDR3, the DNA is TGTGCCAGCAGCTTAGCCCTCCAGGGCCACAATGAGCAGTTCTTC. This gives the protein CASSLALQGHNEQFF.

This chain uses TRBV9 with TRBJ2-1, with TRBD2 identical over 14 bases. The CDR3 loop spans 16 amino acids. Trimming took 4 bases from V and 8 from J; bases not matched to a gene: 8. Germline V gene data show CDR1 as SGDLS and CDR2 as YYNGEE. The CDR3 is CASSPRGTSGSHEQFF. CDR3 DNA sequence: TGTGCCAGCAGCCCCCGAGGGACTAGCGGGAGTCATGAGCAGTTCTTC.

The chain employs TRBV11-2 and TRBJ2-1; D is perhaps TRBD2 (6 bases). Trimming pared 5 bases from V and 1 base from J, leaving 15 bases between. The germline CDR1 and CDR2 sequences are SGHAT and FQNNGV. This CDR3 is built from 16 residues. In nucleotides, the CDR3 is TGTGCCAGCAGCCCGAGACTAGATCGATCCTACAATGAGCAGTTCTTC. It yields the protein CASSPRLDRSYNEQFF. Supplemented by reference TRBV11-2 and TRBJ2-1, the full variable domain reads EAGVAQSPRYKIIEKRQSVAFWCNPISGHATLYWYQQILGQGPKLLIQFQNNGVVDDSQLPKDRFSAERLKGVDSTLKIQPAKLEDSAVYLCASSPRLDRSYNEQFFGPGTRLTVL.

The CDR3 DNA follows: TGTGCCAGCAGTTTATCGGGGATGGGCGCTGAAGCTTTCTTT. This gives the protein CASSLSGMGAEAFF. The rearrangement links TRBV6-6 to TRBJ1-1; D remains unclear. CDR1 and CDR2 from the germline V gene are MNHNY and SVGAGI (reference sequence). V was trimmed by 4 bases and J by 6 bases, leaving 15 bases between them. The CDR3 has 14 residues.